This T cell receptor (beta chain) was found in a study of blood T cell repertoires in COVID-19. Study-wide background: The study drew acute and convalescent COVID-19 samples from the United States, Italy and Spain.

Per the original data handling: Estimation of nucleated cell counts was performed using reference gene primer amplification. Sequenced by immunoSEQ multiplex PCR; TCRdb stores in-frame clones only, minus some. The V and J calls and clone size are taken from that table; D and trimming were inferred from the DNA. Of fewer than 300,000 clones listed, about 83% were seen once; the top ten hold 7.5% to 10%. Deletions cut 8 bases from V and 9 bases from J, with 8 bases between. The CDR3 extends over 11 amino acids. CDR1 is MDHEN and CDR2 is SYDVKM in the germline V gene. The sample consisted of peripheral blood. The V and J genes are TRBV28 and TRBJ1-6; no firm D call. The receptor was isolated from a woman aged 45-65 years who had recovered from COVID-19. Here the CDR3 DNA reads TGTGCCAGCCGTTCAGGTTCACCCCTCCACTTT. It translates to CASRSGSPLHF. The full variable domain, its missing parts supplied by reference TRBV28 and TRBJ1-6, is DVKVTQSSRYLVKRTGEKVFLECVQDMDHENMFWYRQDPGLGLRLIYFSYDVKMKEKGDIPEGYSVSREKKERFSLILESASTNQTSMYLCASRSGSPLHFGNGTRLTVT.